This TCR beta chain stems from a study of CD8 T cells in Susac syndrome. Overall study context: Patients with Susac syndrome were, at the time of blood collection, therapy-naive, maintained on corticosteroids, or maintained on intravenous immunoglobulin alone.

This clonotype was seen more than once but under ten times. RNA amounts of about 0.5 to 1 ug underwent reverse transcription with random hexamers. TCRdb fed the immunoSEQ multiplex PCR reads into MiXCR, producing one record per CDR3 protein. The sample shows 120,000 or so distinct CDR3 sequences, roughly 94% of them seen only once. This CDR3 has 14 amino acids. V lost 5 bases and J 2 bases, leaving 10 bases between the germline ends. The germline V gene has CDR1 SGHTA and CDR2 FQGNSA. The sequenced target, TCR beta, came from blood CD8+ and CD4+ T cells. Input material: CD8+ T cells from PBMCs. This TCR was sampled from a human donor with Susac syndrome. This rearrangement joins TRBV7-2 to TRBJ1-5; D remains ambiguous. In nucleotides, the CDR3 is TGTGCCAGCAGCCCCCTTGAACGCAATCAGCCCCAGCATTTT. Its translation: CASSPLERNQPQHF.